The 25 T cell receptor beta chains below come from one sample, sequenced in a study of T cells in Graves' hyperthyroidism and ophthalmopathy (dated by TCRdb to 2018 to 2020). The library was built by means of multiplex PCR. Sequencing was performed on an Illumina HiSeq 2000. Amplification of TCR beta CDR3 regions was carried out from RNA transcripts. The first round of RT-PCR for the TCR CDR3 was performed with the HTBI primer set and the Qiagen OneStep RT-PCR kit. TCRdb reprocessed the public reads (quality trimming at Q25 with fastp, clone calling with MiXCR) and kept in-frame beta chains. Each entry is one CDR3 protein sequence, shown with its most common DNA and genes. This sample comprises about 530,000 distinct CDR3 sequences, approximately 17% of them detected only once. The ten most abundant clones make up approximately 18% of the sample. Sequenced sample: blood. These receptors originate from a woman aged 18-30 years with Graves' ophthalmopathy.

This clonotype was detected ten times or more. The V call is TRBV29-1, the J call TRBJ2-3; a possible D gene is TRBD2 (7 bases). The V gene lost 4 bases and the J gene lost 2 bases, with 16 bases spanning the gap. CDR1 SQVTM and CDR2 ANQGSEA come from the germline V gene. There are 15 residues in the CDR3. CDR3: CSVGGAAGDTDTQYF. CDR3 coding DNA: TGCAGCGTTGGGGGGGCGGCGGGAGACACAGATACGCAGTATTTT.

This clonotype has a handful of counts. J is TRBJ2-5 and V is TRBV7-2; 10 positions agree with TRBD2. The CDR3 has 15 residues. Germline-derived CDR1 and CDR2 are SGHTA and FQGNSA. V gave up 4 bases and J gave up 3 bases; unmatched junction bases: 5. The CDR3 protein is CASSSFLAGEETQYF. As DNA, the CDR3 is TGTGCCAGCAGCTCATTTCTAGCGGGAGAAGAGACCCAGTACTTC.

This clonotype was seen ten or more times. The chain couples TRBV12-3 or TRBV12-4 to TRBJ1-1; maybe TRBD1 (5 bases). Deletions cut 5 bases from V and 4 bases from J, with 14 bases between. The CDR3 totals 14 residues. The CDR3 reads CASSARGRGTEAFF. DNA of the CDR3: TGTGCCAGCAGTGCAAGGGGACGGGGCACTGAAGCTTTCTTT.

This rearrangement joins TRBV7-2 to TRBJ1-1; no clear D. V lost 3 bases to trimming and J lost 0 bases, with 8 bases between them. Germline CDR1 SGHTA, CDR2 FQGNSA. The CDR3 sequence is 14 residues long. The DNA for the CDR3 is TGTGCCAGCAGCTTTCCGACACTGAACACTGAAGCTTTCTTT. The encoded protein is CASSFPTLNTEAFF.

In its sample, this clonotype was seen a few times. The chain combines TRBV19 with TRBJ1-1, with 7 nucleotides matching TRBD1. Losses at the gene ends were 7 bases for V and 7 bases for J; bases not matched to a gene: 6. CDR3 length: 12 residues. Germline V lookup: CDR1 LNHDA, CDR2 SQIVND (reference sequence). CDR3 amino acids: CASNTGVNEAFF. The CDR3, as DNA: TGTGCCAGTAACACAGGGGTTAATGAAGCTTTCTTT.

This clonotype has at least ten counts. The gene calls are TRBV9 and TRBJ2-1; D is possibly TRBD1 or TRBD2 (5 bases each). This CDR3 is built from 14 residues. Trimming left V 8 bases short and J 4 bases short, with 16 bases between. The germline CDR1 and CDR2 sequences are SGDLS and YYNGEE. CDR3 DNA: TGTGCCAGTGGACCGGGACCGCCTTACAATGAGCAGTTCTTC. Translating it yields CASGPGPPYNEQFF.

J is TRBJ2-2 and V is TRBV20-1; D uncertain. The CDR3 consists of 15 residues. Germline assignment: CDR1 DFQATT and CDR2 SNEGSKA (reference sequence). V gave up 6 bases and J gave up 3 bases, with 17 bases separating them. DNA of the CDR3: TGCAGTGCGGTCCGCGGTGACGGGTACACCGGGGAGCTGTTTTTT. As protein: CSAVRGDGYTGELFF.

Many counts were recorded for this clonotype. In DNA, the CDR3 is TGTGCCAGCAGCTTTGACACCGACAATGAGCAGTTCTTC. Translated: CASSFDTDNEQFF. This chain connects TRBV5-6 to TRBJ2-1; D unresolved. Germline V gene sequence: CDR1 SGHDT, CDR2 YYEEEE. V was shortened by 2 bases and J by 5 bases, with 8 bases between the two germline ends. The CDR3 is 13 residues long. The full variable domain, rest sourced from reference TRBV5-6 and TRBJ2-1, is DAGVTQSPTHLIKTRGQQVTLRCSPKSGHDTVSWYQQALGQGPQFIFQYYEEEERQRGNFPDRFSGHQFPNYSSELNVNALLLGDSALYLCASSFDTDNEQFFGPGTRLTVL.

This clonotype has just a few counts. J is TRBJ1-2 and V is TRBV20-1; the D is unclear. CDR1 and CDR2 from the germline V gene are DFQATT and SNEGSKA (reference sequence). The V gene lost 6 bases and the J gene lost 5 bases, with 16 bases spanning the gap. This CDR3 spans 13 amino acids. This chain's CDR3 is CSAPSGFWYGYTF. DNA for the CDR3: TGCAGTGCCCCCTCGGGTTTCTGGTATGGCTACACCTTC.

Only a few counts were recorded for this clonotype. The chain links TRBV29-1 to TRBJ1-1; no clear D. This CDR3 has 12 amino acids. V lost 0 bases to trimming and J lost 2 bases, with 4 bases between them. Germline CDR1 is SQVTM and CDR2 is ANQGSEA. CDR3 sequence reads: CSVEEGNTEAFF. CDR3 DNA sequence: TGCAGCGTTGAAGAGGGAAACACTGAAGCTTTCTTT.

The chain carries TRBV5-1 and TRBJ2-3, with a tentative D call TRBD2 (6 bases). Trimming cost V 2 bases and J 4 bases, with 11 bases left between them. CDR3 length: 14 amino acids. CDR1 is SGHRS, CDR2 YFSETQ, per germline. CDR3 loop: CASSFTGEADTQYF. As DNA, the CDR3 is TGCGCCAGCAGCTTCACGGGGGAAGCAGATACGCAGTATTTT.

This clonotype was counted only a few times. This sequence joins TRBV2 and TRBJ2-7; 9 nucleotides match TRBD1. The CDR3 spans 13 residues. Trimming removed 8 bases from V and 5 bases from J; junction bases left unmatched: 7. Germline-derived CDR1 and CDR2 are SNHLY and FYNNEI. The CDR3 sequence is CASSEQGADEQYF. In nucleotides, the CDR3 is TGTGCCAGCTCCGAACAGGGGGCAGACGAGCAGTACTTC.

As for this clonotype: A read error is possible here, since a much larger clone lies one base away. The rearrangement joins TRBV7-3 to TRBJ2-1, with TRBD2 matching over 8 bases. The CDR3 runs 16 residues. V shed 8 bases and J 0 bases; nucleotides not matched to a gene: 9. Germline CDR1 is SGHTA and CDR2 is FQGTGA. CDR3 amino acids: CASGLQGTSSYNEQFF. DNA of the CDR3: TGTGCCAGCGGCCTCCAAGGGACTAGCTCCTACAATGAGCAGTTCTTC.

This clonotype was seen at least ten times. The V gene is TRBV7-9, the J gene TRBJ2-7; the D is unclear. V was shortened by 4 bases and J by 2 bases, with 30 bases between the two germline ends. CDR1 and CDR2 (germline): SEHNR, FQNEAQ (reference sequence). This CDR3 comprises 20 residues. The CDR3: CASSSATDIHNTKSPYEQYF. CDR3 DNA: TGTGCCAGCAGCTCCGCCACCGACATTCACAACACAAAATCACCCTACGAGCAGTACTTC.

This clonotype was picked up a small number of times. The chain carries TRBV20-1 and TRBJ2-2; 10 bases are a match to TRBD2. This CDR3 is built from 15 residues. Germline-derived CDR1 and CDR2 are DFQATT and SNEGSKA (reference sequence). Unmatched junction bases numbered 5, after V lost 5 bases and J lost 2 bases. The CDR3 is CSAAGTSVNTGELFF. CDR3 nucleotide sequence: TGCAGTGCTGCCGGGACTAGCGTAAACACCGGGGAGCTGTTTTTT.

This clonotype was detected many times. The chain uses TRBV20-1 and TRBJ2-5; possibly TRBD1 or TRBD2 for D (6 bases each). There are 15 residues in the CDR3. Germline CDR1 reads DFQATT; CDR2 reads SNEGSKA (reference sequence). Trimming shortened V by 0 bases and J by 5 bases, and 16 bases separated the two germline ends. The CDR3 DNA follows: TGCAGTGCTAGAGATCTGGGGCAGGGGAGGGAGACCCAGTACTTC. Its translation is CSARDLGQGRETQYF.

This clonotype was seen ten or more times. The gene calls are TRBV4-1 and TRBJ1-1; D gene unclear. The CDR3 runs 14 residues. V dropped 0 bases and J dropped 3 bases, with 8 bases sitting between them. Germline assignment: CDR1 MGHRA and CDR2 YSYEKL. Here the CDR3 DNA reads TGCGCCAGCAGCCAAGAAGGTGGCCACACTGAAGCTTTCTTT. The encoded protein is CASSQEGGHTEAFF.

This clonotype has at least ten counts. CDR3: CASSQGPRDHGYTF. The CDR3 nucleotides read TGTGCCAGCAGTCAAGGGCCCCGGGACCATGGCTACACCTTC. The chain is built from TRBV6-1 and TRBJ1-2, with D perhaps TRBD1 (5 bases). The CDR3 is made up of 14 amino acids. The V and J ends lost 5 bases and 6 bases respectively, with 16 bases between them. The V gene's germline CDR1 is MNHNS and CDR2 SASEGT.

The chain uses TRBV18 and TRBJ1-1; tentatively, D is TRBD1 (5 bases). Trimming took 5 bases from V and 4 from J, leaving 11 bases between them. The CDR3 has 13 residues. Germline CDR1 reads KGHSH; CDR2 reads LQKENI. In DNA, the CDR3 is TGTGCCAGCTCAACCTCGGGGGGCACTGAAGCTTTCTTT. Translating it yields CASSTSGGTEAFF.

This clonotype was counted at least ten times. J is TRBJ2-5 and V is TRBV7-3, with D maybe TRBD1 (6 bases). V was cut by 5 bases and J by 2 bases, with 12 bases left in between. The CDR3 runs 14 residues. Germline CDR1 SGHTA, CDR2 FQGTGA. The CDR3 region is CASSPQGKQETQYF. The CDR3, as DNA: TGTGCCAGCAGCCCTCAGGGGAAACAAGAGACCCAGTACTTC.

The chain has TRBV29-1 and TRBJ2-7; 8 nucleotides agree with TRBD1. CDR3 length equals 12 residues. J lost 4 bases, V lost 6 bases, and 5 bases had no gene match. Per germline, CDR1 SQVTM and CDR2 ANQGSEA. The DNA for the CDR3 is TGCAGCGTGAGGACAGGGACTTACGAGCAGTACTTC. It encodes CSVRTGTYEQYF.

This clonotype appeared a few times. The chain recombines TRBV30 with TRBJ1-5, with 7 bases that match TRBD1. CDR1 and CDR2 from the germline V gene are GTSNPN and SVGIG (reference sequence). The CDR3 has 17 residues. The junction had 13 bases not matched to a gene; V was cut back by 1 base and J by 4 bases. The chain's CDR3 is CAWSASLAGGHNQPQHF. The CDR3 nucleotides are TGTGCCTGGAGTGCCTCCTTGGCAGGGGGGCATAATCAGCCCCAGCATTTT.

This clonotype was observed at least ten times. V is TRBV7-9 and J is TRBJ2-7; maybe TRBD1 (7 bases). Germline assignment: CDR1 SEHNR and CDR2 FQNEAQ (reference sequence). V was shortened by 5 bases and J by 2 bases, with 16 bases between the two germline ends. CDR3 length equals 15 residues. CDR3 loop: CASSPWTGGAYEQYF. Written as DNA, the CDR3 is TGTGCCAGCAGCCCGTGGACAGGAGGGGCCTACGAGCAGTACTTC.

This clonotype was counted a few times. V is TRBV19 and J is TRBJ1-1, with no clear D. This CDR3 has 14 amino acids. Trimming took off 3 bases at V and 4 bases at J, with 12 bases between the two ends. From germline, CDR1 is LNHDA and CDR2 SQIVND (reference sequence). The CDR3 DNA is TGTGCCAGTAGTATTTCGGATTTCGGCACTGAAGCTTTCTTT. Translating gives CASSISDFGTEAFF.

This clonotype came up many times. This chain links TRBV3-1 with TRBJ2-1; TRBD1 or TRBD2 may be the D gene (7 bases each). Germline CDR1 LGHDT, CDR2 YNNKEL (reference sequence). The CDR3 spans 16 residues. Trimming pared 4 bases from V and 7 bases from J, leaving 20 bases between. CDR3 in amino acids: CASSLSREGARNEQFF. The CDR3, as DNA: TGTGCCAGCAGCCTATCGAGGGAGGGGGCGCGGAATGAGCAGTTCTTC.